Here is one T cell receptor (beta chain) with its context. What it binds is not known. Per the germline V gene, CDR1 is MNHEY and CDR2 is SMNVEV (reference sequence). Trimming took 5 bases from V and 3 from J, leaving 10 bases between them. The CDR3 extends over 14 amino acids. The PCR used 60 Vbeta and 13 Jbeta primers. Using immunoSEQ multiplex PCR, the repertoire was profiled, and TCRdb retains in-frame clones only, with some absent. Of approximately 200,000 clones in the sample, approximately 85% were seen once. The data were taken from a study of cytomegalovirus exposure and HLA in healthy donors. Study details: A prior study identified 110 million or so unique TCR beta sequences from 190 million or so T cells. Overall study results and limits: Available immune exposure information was restricted to CMV serostatus only. Follow-up analysis later connected one missense variant in DCLRE1C with trimming of TCR beta V- and J-genes. When a later analysis compared HLA-associated TCR beta chains with equally common others, the HLA-associated chains turned out to be more clonally expanded and to have lower generation probabilities.

The sequence came from a woman in her forties or fifties in good health and CMV-seropositive. V usage is TRBV27 and J usage is TRBJ2-2; maybe TRBD1 (5 bases). The sequenced material came from PBMCs. This CDR3 reads CASSPGHYTGELFF. Here the CDR3 DNA reads TGTGCCAGCAGTCCAGGACACTACACCGGGGAGCTGTTTTTT.